Listed below are T cell receptor beta chains from one sample, sequenced in a study of cytotoxic CD8 clonotypes in ibrutinib-treated CLL. Sequencing used immunoSEQ multiplex PCR; TCRdb keeps in-frame clones, though not all of them. The table includes over 95,000 clones, about 50% detected once. The sample here was PBMCs, taken after 24 months of ibrutinib treatment. The receptor source for this set is a human donor with chronic lymphocytic leukemia. Both conserved end residues are part of each CDR3. Each record gives: CDR3 protein, CDR3 DNA, V gene, clone size, D gene, J gene. A D gene is named only where the DNA matches it firmly. Size is omitted from some rows. Given values are once, few, many or a class for expanded clones.

cdr3_aa: CASSLGQGRTGELFF
cdr3_nt: TGTGCCAGCAGTTTAGGTCAGGGTAGAACCGGGGAGCTGTTTTTT
v_call: TRBV27
clone_size: NA
d_call: NA
j_call: TRBJ2-2

cdr3_aa: CAWSTGLSTEAFF
cdr3_nt: TGTGCCTGGAGTACAGGGTTGAGCACTGAAGCTTTCTTT
v_call: TRBV30
clone_size: NA
d_call: NA
j_call: TRBJ1-1

cdr3_aa: CASSPAGGQGTYEQYF
cdr3_nt: TGTGCCAGCAGCCCAGCTGGGGGACAGGGGACCTACGAGCAGTACTTC
v_call: TRBV7-6
clone_size: NA
d_call: TRBD1
j_call: TRBJ2-7

cdr3_aa: CASSLGAQGREQYF
cdr3_nt: TGTGCCAGCAGCTTAGGGGCCCAGGGGCGCGAGCAGTACTTC
v_call: TRBV7-8
clone_size: NA
d_call: NA
j_call: TRBJ2-7

cdr3_aa: CASSPRTGTQYF
cdr3_nt: TGTGCCAGTAGTCCTAGGACAGGGACCCAGTACTTC
v_call: TRBV19
clone_size: NA
d_call: TRBD1
j_call: TRBJ2-5

cdr3_aa: CASSLGLGYEVEETQYF
cdr3_nt: TGTGCCAGCAGCTTAGGCCTAGGGTATGAGGTGGAAGAGACCCAGTACTTC
v_call: TRBV13
clone_size: NA
d_call: NA
j_call: TRBJ2-5

cdr3_aa: CAWKRRQGAYEQYF
cdr3_nt: TGTGCCTGGAAACGTCGACAGGGGGCCTACGAGCAGTACTTC
v_call: TRBV30
clone_size: NA
d_call: TRBD1
j_call: TRBJ2-7

cdr3_aa: CASSAGQRAFF
cdr3_nt: TGTGCCAGCAGTGCGGGACAGCGAGCTTTCTTT
v_call: TRBV6-1
clone_size: NA
d_call: TRBD1
j_call: TRBJ1-1

cdr3_aa: CASSRRTGPYEQYF
cdr3_nt: TGTGCCAGCAGCCGACGGACAGGGCCCTACGAGCAGTACTTC
v_call: TRBV7-9
clone_size: NA
d_call: TRBD1
j_call: TRBJ2-7

cdr3_aa: CASSKGQSNEKLFF
cdr3_nt: TGCGCCAGCAGCAAGGGACAGAGTAATGAAAAACTGTTTTTT
v_call: TRBV5-1
clone_size: NA
d_call: TRBD1
j_call: TRBJ1-4

cdr3_aa: CASSLALAGGPYQETQYF
cdr3_nt: TGTGCCAGCAGCTTAGCGTTAGCCGGGGGCCCGTACCAAGAGACCCAGTACTTC
v_call: TRBV7-6
clone_size: NA
d_call: NA
j_call: TRBJ2-5

cdr3_aa: CASSLGRDNTIYF
cdr3_nt: TGTGCCAGCAGCTTGGGTAGGGACAACACCATATATTTT
v_call: TRBV5-6
clone_size: NA
d_call: NA
j_call: TRBJ1-3

cdr3_aa: CASSLGYNEQFF
cdr3_nt: TGTGCCAGCAGCTTAGGATACAATGAGCAGTTCTTC
v_call: TRBV7-2
clone_size: NA
d_call: NA
j_call: TRBJ2-1

cdr3_aa: CASSPDREYEQYF
cdr3_nt: TGCGCCAGCAGCCCGGACAGGGAGTACGAGCAGTACTTC
v_call: TRBV10-1
clone_size: once
d_call: TRBD1
j_call: TRBJ2-7

cdr3_aa: CASSLSSENYGYTF
cdr3_nt: TGCGCCAGCAGCTTGTCATCCGAGAACTATGGCTACACCTTC
v_call: TRBV5-1
clone_size: NA
d_call: NA
j_call: TRBJ1-2

cdr3_aa: CASSSRVDYGYTF
cdr3_nt: TGTGCCAGCAGCTCCCGCGTAGACTATGGCTACACCTTC
v_call: TRBV14
clone_size: NA
d_call: NA
j_call: TRBJ1-2

cdr3_aa: CASSLDGSYLDTIYF
cdr3_nt: TGTGCCAGCAGTTTAGATGGGTCCTATCTAGACACCATATATTTT
v_call: TRBV7-2
clone_size: NA
d_call: NA
j_call: TRBJ1-3

cdr3_aa: CASSYEVESSDGYTF
cdr3_nt: TGTGCCAGCAGTTACGAGGTTGAGTCCTCTGACGGCTACACCTTC
v_call: TRBV6-6
clone_size: NA
d_call: NA
j_call: TRBJ1-2

cdr3_aa: CASSVGISGGEETQYF
cdr3_nt: TGTGCCAGCAGCGTAGGGATTAGCGGGGGGGAAGAGACCCAGTACTTC
v_call: TRBV9
clone_size: NA
d_call: TRBD2
j_call: TRBJ2-5

cdr3_aa: CASSQGSSQETQYF
cdr3_nt: TGCGCCAGCAGCCAAGGTAGTAGCCAAGAGACCCAGTACTTC
v_call: TRBV4-1
clone_size: NA
d_call: NA
j_call: TRBJ2-5

cdr3_aa: CASSQEGTGNYGYTF
cdr3_nt: TGCGCCAGCAGCCAAGAAGGGACAGGGAACTATGGCTACACCTTC
v_call: TRBV4-3
clone_size: NA
d_call: TRBD1
j_call: TRBJ1-2

cdr3_aa: CASSPYRDVSGELFF
cdr3_nt: TGTGCCAGTAGCCCATACCGGGACGTCAGCGGGGAGCTGTTTTTT
v_call: TRBV19
clone_size: few
d_call: NA
j_call: TRBJ2-2

cdr3_aa: CASSFRTGVGNSPLHF
cdr3_nt: TGTGCCAGCAGCTTTCGGACAGGGGTCGGTAATTCACCCCTCCACTTT
v_call: TRBV7-2
clone_size: NA
d_call: TRBD1
j_call: TRBJ1-6

cdr3_aa: CASSSLRAGEDYNEQFF
cdr3_nt: TGTGCCAGTAGTAGCTTGAGGGCGGGGGAGGACTACAATGAGCAGTTCTTC
v_call: TRBV19
clone_size: NA
d_call: TRBD2
j_call: TRBJ2-1

cdr3_aa: CASRGTGNTEAFF
cdr3_nt: TGTGCCAGCAGGGGGACGGGGAACACTGAAGCTTTCTTT
v_call: TRBV27
clone_size: NA
d_call: NA
j_call: TRBJ1-1

cdr3_aa: CAGRVSYEQYF
cdr3_nt: TGTGCCGGTCGAGTCTCCTACGAGCAGTACTTC
v_call: TRBV5-8
clone_size: NA
d_call: NA
j_call: TRBJ2-7

cdr3_aa: CASSLSSQGRYEQYF
cdr3_nt: TGTGCCAGCAGCTTATCCTCACAGGGCCGCTACGAGCAGTACTTC
v_call: TRBV13
clone_size: NA
d_call: NA
j_call: TRBJ2-7

cdr3_aa: CASSRGLNTEAFF
cdr3_nt: TGTGCCAGCAGCCGGGGGCTCAACACTGAAGCTTTCTTT
v_call: TRBV7-3
clone_size: NA
d_call: NA
j_call: TRBJ1-1

cdr3_aa: CASSFYGGGRTSSNEQFF
cdr3_nt: TGTGCCAGCAGTTTCTATGGGGGAGGACGGACTTCTTCGAATGAGCAGTTCTTC
v_call: TRBV27
clone_size: once
d_call: NA
j_call: TRBJ2-1

cdr3_aa: CAWSHRDMNNQPQHF
cdr3_nt: TGTGCCTGGAGTCACCGGGACATGAACAATCAGCCCCAGCATTTT
v_call: TRBV30
clone_size: NA
d_call: NA
j_call: TRBJ1-5

cdr3_aa: CASSKAETQYF
cdr3_nt: TGTGCCAGCAGCAAGGCCGAGACCCAGTACTTC
v_call: TRBV9
clone_size: NA
d_call: NA
j_call: TRBJ2-5

cdr3_aa: CASSRRGSTDTQYF
cdr3_nt: TGCGCCAGCAGCAGGCGGGGAAGCACAGATACGCAGTATTTT
v_call: TRBV5-1
clone_size: few
d_call: NA
j_call: TRBJ2-3

cdr3_aa: CASSRAAGLQETQYF
cdr3_nt: TGTGCCAGCAGCCGGGCGGCTGGGCTCCAAGAGACCCAGTACTTC
v_call: TRBV7-3
clone_size: NA
d_call: NA
j_call: TRBJ2-5

cdr3_aa: CAWSARTPAEAFF
cdr3_nt: TGTGCCTGGAGTGCGCGGACCCCTGCTGAAGCTTTCTTT
v_call: TRBV30
clone_size: once
d_call: NA
j_call: TRBJ1-1

cdr3_aa: CASSQMGLSYEQYF
cdr3_nt: TGTGCCAGCAGTCAGATGGGCTTATCCTACGAGCAGTACTTC
v_call: TRBV27
clone_size: few
d_call: NA
j_call: TRBJ2-7

cdr3_aa: CASSVLGTAYEQYF
cdr3_nt: TGTGCCAGCAGTGTCTTGGGGACAGCCTACGAGCAGTACTTC
v_call: TRBV25-1
clone_size: NA
d_call: TRBD1
j_call: TRBJ2-7

cdr3_aa: CASSRGGGQPQHF
cdr3_nt: TGCGCCAGCAGCAGAGGGGGGGGTCAGCCCCAGCATTTT
v_call: TRBV5-1
clone_size: few
d_call: NA
j_call: TRBJ1-5

cdr3_aa: CASSQGYSNQPQHF
cdr3_nt: TGTGCCAGCTCACAGGGGTATAGCAATCAGCCCCAGCATTTT
v_call: TRBV18
clone_size: NA
d_call: NA
j_call: TRBJ1-5

cdr3_aa: CAWSEGTGYGEQYF
cdr3_nt: TGTGCCTGGAGTGAAGGGACAGGGTACGGCGAGCAGTACTTC
v_call: TRBV30
clone_size: many
d_call: TRBD1
j_call: TRBJ2-7

cdr3_aa: CAWSVAGATGELFF
cdr3_nt: TGTGCCTGGAGTGTAGCCGGGGCCACCGGGGAGCTGTTTTTT
v_call: TRBV30
clone_size: NA
d_call: NA
j_call: TRBJ2-2

cdr3_aa: CASSFISTDTQYF
cdr3_nt: TGCGCCAGCAGCTTCATTAGCACAGATACGCAGTATTTT
v_call: TRBV5-1
clone_size: few
d_call: NA
j_call: TRBJ2-3

cdr3_aa: CASSSRTGQNTEAFF
cdr3_nt: TGCGCCAGCAGCTCGAGGACAGGGCAGAACACTGAAGCTTTCTTT
v_call: TRBV5-1
clone_size: few
d_call: TRBD1
j_call: TRBJ1-1

cdr3_aa: CASSLVAANYGYTF
cdr3_nt: TGTGCCAGCAGCTTGGTCGCGGCTAACTATGGCTACACCTTC
v_call: TRBV5-6
clone_size: NA
d_call: NA
j_call: TRBJ1-2

cdr3_aa: CASSAAPGQGDKQYF
cdr3_nt: TGCGCCAGCAGTGCCGCCCCGGGACAGGGAGACAAGCAGTACTTC
v_call: TRBV10-2
clone_size: NA
d_call: TRBD1
j_call: TRBJ2-7

cdr3_aa: CASSLTETSTDTQYF
cdr3_nt: TGTGCCAGTAGCCTGACAGAGACTAGCACAGATACGCAGTATTTT
v_call: TRBV19
clone_size: few
d_call: NA
j_call: TRBJ2-3

cdr3_aa: CASSAGTPEAFF
cdr3_nt: TGTGCCAGCAGCGCCGGGACACCTGAAGCTTTCTTT
v_call: TRBV6-6
clone_size: NA
d_call: NA
j_call: TRBJ1-1

cdr3_aa: CASSSRDNSPLHF
cdr3_nt: TGTGCCAGCAGTTCCAGGGACAATTCACCCCTCCACTTT
v_call: TRBV6-5
clone_size: few
d_call: NA
j_call: TRBJ1-6

cdr3_aa: CASSQDPSGEQYF
cdr3_nt: TGCGCCAGCAGCCAAGATCCTAGTGGCGAGCAGTACTTC
v_call: TRBV4-1
clone_size: few
d_call: NA
j_call: TRBJ2-7